The 28 T cell receptor beta chains listed next were all sequenced from one sample in a study of T cell changes during pregnancy in multiple sclerosis. Assay used: immunoSEQ multiplex PCR; TCRdb lists only in-frame clones, some missing. The sample yields under 85,000 clones, 90% seen once. This specimen consisted of peripheral blood, obtained in the third trimester of pregnancy. Every receptor here comes from a female donor with multiple sclerosis, enrolled in a pregnancy study.

The CDR3 reads CASSISGRSHEQFF. The CDR3 bases are TGTGCCAGCAGCATTAGCGGGAGATCGCATGAGCAGTTCTTC. The chain employs TRBV7-9 and TRBJ2-1; 9 bases map to TRBD2. The CDR3 is made up of 14 amino acids. Trimming removed 5 bases from V and 8 bases from J; junction bases left unmatched: 7. Germline V gene sequence: CDR1 SEHNR, CDR2 FQNEAQ (reference sequence).

This chain uses TRBV30 with TRBJ1-1; D is uncertain. Germline loops: CDR1 GTSNPN, CDR2 SVGIG (reference sequence). Trimming removed 2 bases from V and 11 bases from J, with 21 bases in between. This CDR3 has 14 amino acids. CDR3 in amino acids: CAWSRPGYKLSAFF. The CDR3 region has the DNA TGTGCCTGGAGTAGACCCGGGTACAAGCTTTCGGCTTTCTTT.

The chain has TRBV30 and TRBJ1-5; no firm D call. Per the germline V gene, CDR1 is GTSNPN and CDR2 is SVGIG (reference sequence). CDR3 length equals 13 residues. V lost 0 bases, J lost 9 bases, and 12 bases lay in between. The CDR3 protein is CAWSVAAGGPQHF. CDR3 DNA sequence: TGTGCCTGGAGTGTGGCCGCGGGTGGGCCCCAGCATTTT.

The chain uses TRBV5-1 and TRBJ1-1; 7 bases map to TRBD1. Trimming removed 4 bases from V and 11 bases from J; junction bases left unmatched: 11. Germline CDR1 and CDR2: SGHRS and YFSETQ. The CDR3 spans 13 residues. CDR3: CASSESMTGIAFF. CDR3 nucleotide sequence: TGCGCCAGCAGCGAATCGATGACAGGGATTGCTTTCTTT.

J is TRBJ2-2 and V is TRBV14, with 7 bases lining up with TRBD2. The CDR3 consists of 16 residues. Looked up from germline, CDR1 is SGHDN and CDR2 is FVKESK. V shed 0 bases and J 6 bases; nucleotides not matched to a gene: 7. The CDR3 sequence is CASSQDGRLAPGELFF. As DNA, the CDR3 is TGTGCCAGCAGCCAAGATGGGCGACTAGCCCCCGGGGAGCTGTTTTTT.

This chain uses TRBV7-2 with TRBJ1-5, with 8 bases fitting TRBD1. The length of the CDR3 is 15 residues. CDR1 is SGHTA and CDR2 is FQGNSA in the germline V gene. The V and J ends lost 3 bases and 3 bases, in that order; junction bases with no gene match: 4. The chain's CDR3 is CASSFGQGLNQPQHF. As DNA, the CDR3 is TGTGCCAGCAGCTTTGGACAGGGCCTCAATCAGCCCCAGCATTTT.

V is TRBV7-3 and J is TRBJ1-2; D remains unclear. The CDR3 length is 13 residues. Per germline, CDR1 SGHTA and CDR2 FQGTGA. The germline V and J ends were trimmed by 1 base and 8 bases, with 11 bases remaining between them. CDR3 in amino acids: CASSLNQETGYTF. The CDR3 nucleotides read TGTGCCAGCAGCTTAAATCAGGAAACGGGCTACACCTTC.

V usage is TRBV10-3 and J usage is TRBJ1-3; D uncertain. Germline values: CDR1 ENHRY, CDR2 SYGVKD. The V end was cut by 6 bases, the J end by 0 bases, with 12 bases between. The CDR3 sequence is 15 residues long. The CDR3 bases are TGTGCCATCAGGCCTAGAAAGAGCTCTGGAAACACCATATATTTT. It yields the protein CAIRPRKSSGNTIYF.

This clone was seen once. The chain recombines TRBV7-2 with TRBJ1-6; a weak D match, TRBD1 (5 bases). CDR1 SGHTA and CDR2 FQGNSA come from the germline V gene. Trimming pared 1 base from V and 5 bases from J, leaving 9 bases between. The CDR3 covers 15 residues. DNA for the CDR3: TGTGCCAGCAGCTTAGACCAGGGTAATAATTCACCCCTCCACTTT. It encodes CASSLDQGNNSPLHF.

This clone was observed a few times. J is TRBJ1-2 and V is TRBV6-5, with 11 bases fitting TRBD1. Germline CDR1 MNHEY, CDR2 SVGAGI. V gave up 2 bases and J gave up 6 bases; unmatched junction bases: 2. The CDR3 has 14 residues. CDR3 sequence reads: CASSYQGQGDGYTF. The CDR3 bases are TGTGCCAGCAGTTACCAGGGACAGGGGGATGGCTACACCTTC.

This sequence joins TRBV18 and TRBJ2-1; the match to TRBD2 covers 9 bases. Germline assignment: CDR1 KGHSH and CDR2 LQKENI. This CDR3 has 15 amino acids. Trimming took 4 bases from V and 9 from J; bases not matched to a gene: 10. Written as DNA, the CDR3 is TGTGCCAGCTCACGGGCTAGCGGGGAAGACAGTGAGCAGTTCTTC. It encodes CASSRASGEDSEQFF. The full variable domain, with the rest looked up from reference TRBV18 and TRBJ2-1, is NAGVMQNPRHLVRRRGQEARLRCSPMKGHSHVYWYRQLPEEGLKFMVYLQKENIIDESGMPKERFSAEFPKEGPSILRIQQVVRGDSAAYFCASSRASGEDSEQFFGPGTRLTVL.

V usage is TRBV6-5 and J usage is TRBJ2-1; 8 bases map to TRBD2. J lost 0 bases, V lost 6 bases, and 4 bases had no gene match. The CDR3 is made up of 15 amino acids. Germline CDR1 is MNHEY and CDR2 is SVGAGI. Here the CDR3 reads CASSRLANSYNEQFF. For the CDR3, the DNA is TGTGCCAGCAGCAGACTAGCGAACTCCTACAATGAGCAGTTCTTC.

V is TRBV6-1 and J is TRBJ1-1; tentatively, D is TRBD1 (5 bases). The CDR3 extends over 14 amino acids. Trimming stripped 10 bases from V and 7 bases from J, with 22 bases between. The V gene's germline CDR1 is MNHNS and CDR2 SASEGT. CDR3 amino acids: CAMTTVEVDREAFF. The CDR3, as DNA: TGTGCCATGACGACAGTCGAGGTGGACCGTGAAGCTTTCTTT.

This chain joins TRBV14 and TRBJ2-1; 8 bases are shared with TRBD1. After removal of 4 bases from V and 4 bases from J, the junction contained 6 bases not matched to a gene. From germline, CDR1 is SGHDN and CDR2 FVKESK. The CDR3 consists of 15 residues. CDR3 coding DNA: TGTGCCAGCAGCCGGAACAGGGGGTTTTACAATGAGCAGTTCTTC. Its protein product is CASSRNRGFYNEQFF.

The rearrangement links TRBV19 to TRBJ2-1, with D possibly TRBD1 on 5 matching bases. The ends were cut back, 1 base at V and 6 bases at J, with 13 bases in the middle. Germline V gene lookup returns CDR1 LNHDA and CDR2 SQIVND (reference sequence). The length of the CDR3 is 15 residues. DNA for the CDR3: TGTGCCAGTAGTATAGGTAGTAGTCAGGGCAATGAGCAGTTCTTC. Its protein is CASSIGSSQGNEQFF.

The chain recombines TRBV12-5 with TRBJ1-1; possibly TRBD1 for D (6 bases). The CDR3 extends over 14 amino acids. From germline, CDR1 is LGHNT and CDR2 FRNRAP. Trimming cost V 4 bases and J 0 bases, with 9 bases left between them. Written as DNA, the CDR3 is TGTGCTAGTGGTTCGACAGGTTTGAACACTGAAGCTTTCTTT. This translates into CASGSTGLNTEAFF. The full variable domain, its missing parts supplied by reference TRBV12-5 and TRBJ1-1, is DARVTQTPRHKVTEMGQEVTMRCQPILGHNTVFWYRQTMMQGLELLAYFRNRAPLDDSGMPKDRFSAEMPDATLATLKIQPSEPRDSAVYFCASGSTGLNTEAFFGQGTRLTVV.

The chain uses TRBV6-6 and TRBJ2-1; 8 nucleotides align to TRBD2. The germline CDR1 and CDR2 sequences are MNHNY and SVGAGI (reference sequence). There are 14 residues in the CDR3. The junction had 4 bases not matched to a gene; V was cut back by 4 bases and J by 5 bases. The CDR3 nucleotides are TGTGCCAGCAGTTTACTAGCGGTAAACAATGAGCAGTTCTTC. Translation gives CASSLLAVNNEQFF.

V gene TRBV6-5 combines with J gene TRBJ1-1; possibly TRBD1 for D (5 bases). This CDR3 contains 14 residues. V shed 2 bases and J shed 3 bases, with 10 bases lying between them. CDR1 MNHEY and CDR2 SVGAGI come from the germline V gene. The CDR3 reads CASSYPGDYTEAFF. For the CDR3, the DNA is TGTGCCAGCAGTTACCCGGGGGATTACACTGAAGCTTTCTTT.

V is TRBV5-6 and J is TRBJ1-2; D possibly corresponds to TRBD1 (6 bases). In germline, CDR1 is SGHDT, CDR2 YYEEEE. Trimming cost V 5 bases and J 8 bases, with 16 bases left between them. The CDR3 runs 13 residues. This CDR3 is CASSPTGTSGYTF. CDR3 nucleotides: TGTGCCAGCAGTCCCACAGGGACCTCGGGCTACACCTTC.

The chain combines TRBV18 with TRBJ1-1; 8 bases line up with TRBD1. Germline CDR1 is KGHSH and CDR2 is LQKENI. The CDR3 runs to 16 residues. With 0 bases clipped from V and 3 bases from J, the junction kept 6 bases outside the gene matches. In DNA form, the CDR3 reads TGTGCCAGCTCACCACCGCAGACAGGGGTGGACACTGAAGCTTTCTTT. Protein: CASSPPQTGVDTEAFF. Using reference TRBV18 and TRBJ1-1 for the parts outside the CDR3, the full variable domain is NAGVMQNPRHLVRRRGQEARLRCSPMKGHSHVYWYRQLPEEGLKFMVYLQKENIIDESGMPKERFSAEFPKEGPSILRIQQVVRGDSAAYFCASSPPQTGVDTEAFFGQGTRLTVV.

The chain joins TRBV7-2 to TRBJ2-5, with 7 positions matching TRBD2. The CDR3 totals 17 residues. The germline gives CDR1 SGHTA, CDR2 FQGNSA. The V segment lost 1 base and the J segment 5 bases; nucleotides outside the gene matches: 13. CDR3 sequence reads: CASSLVLAGSGTETQYF. Written as DNA, the CDR3 is TGTGCCAGCAGCTTAGTGCTCGCGGGGAGCGGGACCGAGACCCAGTACTTC.

V is TRBV7-9 and J is TRBJ1-2, with TRBD1 as a possible D gene (6 bases). CDR3 size: 13 residues. CDR1 and CDR2 from the germline V gene are SEHNR and FQNEAQ (reference sequence). Trimming left V 5 bases short and J 4 bases short, with 11 bases between. The CDR3, as DNA: TGTGCCAGCAGCCATATGGACAGCTATGGCTACACCTTC. Translation: CASSHMDSYGYTF. The entire variable domain, with the rest obtained from reference TRBV7-9 and TRBJ1-2, is as follows: DTGVSQNPRHKITKRGQNVTFRCDPISEHNRLYWYRQTLGQGPEFLTYFQNEAQLEKSRLLSDRFSAERPKGSFSTLEIQRTEQGDSAMYLCASSHMDSYGYTFGSGTRLTVV.

The V gene is TRBV27, the J gene TRBJ2-7; D is perhaps TRBD2 (5 bases). The CDR3 extends over 16 amino acids. Germline-derived CDR1 and CDR2 are MNHEY and SMNVEV (reference sequence). Trimming took off 6 bases at V and 3 bases at J, with 21 bases between the two ends. The CDR3 bases are TGTGCCAGCAGCTTCGGAAGGCCGGGATGGCGCTACGAGCAGTACTTC. Translated: CASSFGRPGWRYEQYF.

In its sample, this clone was seen once. The CDR3 nucleotides read TGTGCCAGCAGCTTCAAACAGGGATATGGCTACACCTTC. Translated: CASSFKQGYGYTF. The chain combines TRBV7-2 with TRBJ1-2, with a possible D match to TRBD1 (6 bases). The CDR3 runs to 13 residues. Trimming removed 3 bases from V and 5 bases from J, with 10 bases in between. Looked up from germline, CDR1 is SGHTA and CDR2 is FQGNSA.

V is TRBV5-4 and J is TRBJ2-2, with TRBD1 identical over 9 bases. This CDR3 spans 16 amino acids. V dropped 0 bases and J dropped 4; count of bases not matched to a gene: 4. Germline loops: CDR1 SGHNT, CDR2 YYREEE (reference sequence). The CDR3 region has the DNA TGTGCCAGCAGCTTGGGAGGGACAGGGATCACCGGGGAGCTGTTTTTT. This encodes CASSLGGTGITGELFF.

The chain links TRBV6-5 to TRBJ2-5, with D possibly matching TRBD1 (5 bases). V lost 5 bases and J 4 bases, leaving 8 bases between the germline ends. Looked up from germline, CDR1 is MNHEY and CDR2 is SVGAGI. The CDR3 runs 12 residues. CDR3 region: CASSHQGETQYF. CDR3 in DNA: TGTGCCAGCAGTCATCAGGGAGAGACCCAGTACTTC.

The rearrangement links TRBV7-3 to TRBJ2-3, with a possible D match to TRBD2 (6 bases). The V and J ends lost 4 bases and 1 base respectively, with 15 bases between them. This CDR3 is 16 amino acids long. Germline CDR1 is SGHTA and CDR2 is FQGTGA. CDR3 residues: CASSSRDWVGTDTQYF. CDR3 DNA sequence: TGTGCCAGCAGCTCCCGGGACTGGGTGGGCACAGATACGCAGTATTTT.

The chain has TRBV4-3 and TRBJ2-1; 7 bases align to TRBD1. The V segment lost 0 bases and the J segment 3 bases; nucleotides outside the gene matches: 14. Germline lookup yields CDR1 LGHNA and CDR2 YSLEER. The CDR3 runs 19 residues. The CDR3 here is CASSQDLHPDRDLYNEQFF. DNA for the CDR3: TGCGCCAGCAGCCAAGATCTACACCCCGACAGGGACCTCTACAATGAGCAGTTCTTC.